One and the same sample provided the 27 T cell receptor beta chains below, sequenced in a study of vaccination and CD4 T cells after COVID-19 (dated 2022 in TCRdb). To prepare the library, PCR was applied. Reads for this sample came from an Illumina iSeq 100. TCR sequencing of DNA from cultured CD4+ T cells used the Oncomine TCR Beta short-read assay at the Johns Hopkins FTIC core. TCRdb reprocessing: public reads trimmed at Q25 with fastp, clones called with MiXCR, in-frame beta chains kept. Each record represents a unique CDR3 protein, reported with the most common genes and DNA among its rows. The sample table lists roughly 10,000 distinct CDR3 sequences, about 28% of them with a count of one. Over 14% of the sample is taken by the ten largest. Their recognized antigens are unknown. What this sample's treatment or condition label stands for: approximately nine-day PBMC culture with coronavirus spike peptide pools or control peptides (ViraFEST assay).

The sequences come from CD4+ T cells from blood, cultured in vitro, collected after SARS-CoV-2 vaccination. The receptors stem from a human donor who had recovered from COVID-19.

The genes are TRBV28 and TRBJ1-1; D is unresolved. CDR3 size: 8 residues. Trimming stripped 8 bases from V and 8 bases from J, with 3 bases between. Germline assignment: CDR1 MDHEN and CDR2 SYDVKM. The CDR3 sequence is CASGEAFF. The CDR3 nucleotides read TGTGCCAGCGGGGAAGCTTTCTTT. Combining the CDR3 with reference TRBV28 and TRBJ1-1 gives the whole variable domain DVKVTQSSRYLVKRTGEKVFLECVQDMDHENMFWYRQDPGLGLRLIYFSYDVKMKEKGDIPEGYSVSREKKERFSLILESASTNQTSMYLCASGEAFFGQGTRLTVV.

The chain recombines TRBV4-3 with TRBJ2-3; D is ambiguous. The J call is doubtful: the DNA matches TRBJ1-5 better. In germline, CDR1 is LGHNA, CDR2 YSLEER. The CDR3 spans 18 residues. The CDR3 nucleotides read TGCGCCAGCAGCCAAAGGCCTAGCGGAGACCCTTACACAGATACGCAGCATTTT. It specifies CASSQRPSGDPYTDTQHF.

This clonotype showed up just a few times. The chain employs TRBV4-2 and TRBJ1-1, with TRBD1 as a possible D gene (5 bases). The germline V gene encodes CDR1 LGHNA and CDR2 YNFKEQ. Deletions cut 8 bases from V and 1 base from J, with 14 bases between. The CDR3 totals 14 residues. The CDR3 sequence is CASDLLGTNTEAFF. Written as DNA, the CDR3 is TGTGCCAGCGACCTATTGGGGACGAACACTGAAGCTTTCTTT.

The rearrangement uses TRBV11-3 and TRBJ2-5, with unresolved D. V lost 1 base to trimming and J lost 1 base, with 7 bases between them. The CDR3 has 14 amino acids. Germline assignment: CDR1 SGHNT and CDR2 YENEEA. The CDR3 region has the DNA TGTGCCAGCAGCTTAGGGCCAGCCCAAGAGACCCAGTACTTC. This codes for CASSLGPAQETQYF.

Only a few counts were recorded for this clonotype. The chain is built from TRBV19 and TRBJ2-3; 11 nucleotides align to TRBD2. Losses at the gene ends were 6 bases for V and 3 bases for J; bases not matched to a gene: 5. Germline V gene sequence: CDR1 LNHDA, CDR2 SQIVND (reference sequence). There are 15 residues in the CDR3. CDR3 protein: CASRLTSGRTDTQYF. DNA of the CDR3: TGTGCCAGTAGACTAACTAGCGGGAGAACAGATACGCAGTATTTT. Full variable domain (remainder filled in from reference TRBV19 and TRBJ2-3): DGGITQSPKYLFRKEGQNVTLSCEQNLNHDAMYWYRQDPGQGLRLIYYSQIVNDFQKGDIAEGYSVSREKKESFPLTVTSAQKNPTAFYLCASRLTSGRTDTQYFGPGTRLTVL.

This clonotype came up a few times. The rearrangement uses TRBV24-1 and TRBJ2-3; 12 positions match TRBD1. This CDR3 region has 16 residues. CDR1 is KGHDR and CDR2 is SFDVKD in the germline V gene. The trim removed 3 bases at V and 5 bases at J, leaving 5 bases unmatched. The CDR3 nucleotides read TGTGCCACCAGTGATAGGGGACAGGGGGCGGGAGATACGCAGTATTTT. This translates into CATSDRGQGAGDTQYF.

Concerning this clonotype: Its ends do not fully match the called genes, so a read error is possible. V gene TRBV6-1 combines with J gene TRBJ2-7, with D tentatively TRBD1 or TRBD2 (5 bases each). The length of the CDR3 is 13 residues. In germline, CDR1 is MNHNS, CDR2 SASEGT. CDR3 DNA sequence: TGTGCCAGCATAGGGACGAGCTCCTACGGGCAGTACTTC. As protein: CASIGTSSYGQYF.

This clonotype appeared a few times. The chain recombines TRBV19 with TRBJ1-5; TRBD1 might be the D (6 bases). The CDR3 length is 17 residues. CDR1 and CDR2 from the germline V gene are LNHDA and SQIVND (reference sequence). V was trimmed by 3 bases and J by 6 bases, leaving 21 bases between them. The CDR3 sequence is CASSIPLRVSGAQPQHF. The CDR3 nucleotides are TGTGCCAGTAGTATTCCACTTCGGGTGTCGGGGGCTCAGCCCCAGCATTTT.

CDR3 protein: CASSFLSFYEQYF. As DNA, the CDR3 is TGTGCCAGCAGTTTTCTCAGCTTCTACGAGCAGTACTTC. This chain links TRBV6-2 or TRBV6-3 with TRBJ2-7; D not resolved. Trimming took off 4 bases at V and 3 bases at J, with 10 bases between the two ends. This CDR3 contains 13 residues. Germline lookup yields CDR1 MNHEY and CDR2 SVGEGT.

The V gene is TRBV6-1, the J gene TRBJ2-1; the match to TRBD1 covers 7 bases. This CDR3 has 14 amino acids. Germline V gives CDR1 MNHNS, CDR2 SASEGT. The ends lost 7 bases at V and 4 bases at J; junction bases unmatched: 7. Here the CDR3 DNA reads TGTGCCAGCAATACCGGGACAGTATACAATGAGCAGTTCTTC. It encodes CASNTGTVYNEQFF.

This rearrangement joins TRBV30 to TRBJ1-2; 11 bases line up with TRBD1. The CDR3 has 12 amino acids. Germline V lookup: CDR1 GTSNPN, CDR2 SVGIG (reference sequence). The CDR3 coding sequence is TGTGGGATTGGACAGGGGGCGGTTGGCTACACCTTC. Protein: CGIGQGAVGYTF.

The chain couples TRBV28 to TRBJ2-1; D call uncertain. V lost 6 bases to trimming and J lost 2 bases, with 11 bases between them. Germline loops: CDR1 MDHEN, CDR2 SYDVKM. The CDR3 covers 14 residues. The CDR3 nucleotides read TGTGCCAGCAGGGAACCGATAGCCTACAATGAGCAGTTCTTC. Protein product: CASREPIAYNEQFF.

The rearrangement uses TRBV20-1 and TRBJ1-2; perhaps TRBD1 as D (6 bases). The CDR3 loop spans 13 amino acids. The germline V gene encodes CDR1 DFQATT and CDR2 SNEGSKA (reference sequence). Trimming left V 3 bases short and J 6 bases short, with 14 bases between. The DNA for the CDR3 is TGCAGTGCTAGCGGGTACAGGGTAGATGGCTACACCTTC. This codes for CSASGYRVDGYTF.

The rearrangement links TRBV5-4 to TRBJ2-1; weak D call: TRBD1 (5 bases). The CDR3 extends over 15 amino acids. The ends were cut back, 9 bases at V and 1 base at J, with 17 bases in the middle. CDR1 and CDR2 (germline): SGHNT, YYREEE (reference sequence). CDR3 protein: CATSPLTDSYNEQFF. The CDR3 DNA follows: TGTGCCACCTCGCCCTTGACAGATTCCTACAATGAGCAGTTCTTC.

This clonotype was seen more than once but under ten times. In DNA form, the CDR3 reads TGCAGTACACCTAGCGGTGAGGGAACCAGCAATCAGCCCCAGCATTTT. Its translation: CSTPSGEGTSNQPQHF. This chain joins TRBV20-1 and TRBJ1-5; no clear D. This CDR3 is built from 16 residues. The germline V gene has CDR1 DFQATT and CDR2 SNEGSKA (reference sequence). V lost 8 bases, J lost 1 base, and 21 bases lay in between.

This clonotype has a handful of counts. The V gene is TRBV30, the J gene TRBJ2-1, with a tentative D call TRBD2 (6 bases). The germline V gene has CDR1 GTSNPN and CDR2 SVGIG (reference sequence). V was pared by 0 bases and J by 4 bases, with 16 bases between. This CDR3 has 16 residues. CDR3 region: CAWSVLGGMIYNEQFF. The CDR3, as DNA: TGTGCCTGGAGTGTACTCGGCGGGATGATTTACAATGAGCAGTTCTTC.

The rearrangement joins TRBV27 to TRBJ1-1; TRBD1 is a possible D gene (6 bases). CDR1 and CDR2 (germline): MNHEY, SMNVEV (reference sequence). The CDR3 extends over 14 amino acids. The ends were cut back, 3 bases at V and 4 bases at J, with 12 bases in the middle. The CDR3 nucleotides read TGTGCCAGCAGTTTGGGGGGGCACGGCACTGAAGCTTTCTTT. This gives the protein CASSLGGHGTEAFF.

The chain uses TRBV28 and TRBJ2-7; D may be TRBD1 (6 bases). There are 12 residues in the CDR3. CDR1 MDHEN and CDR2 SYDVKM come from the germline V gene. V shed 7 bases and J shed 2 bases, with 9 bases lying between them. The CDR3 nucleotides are TGTGCCAGCACCGGACAGACCTACGAGCAGTACTTC. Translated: CASTGQTYEQYF.

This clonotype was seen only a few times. DNA for the CDR3: TGTGCCAGTAAGCAGACAGGGGGCACGTCTTACGAGCAGTACTTC. Protein sequence: CASKQTGGTSYEQYF. The genes are TRBV19 and TRBJ2-7; 10 positions agree with TRBD1. The CDR3 runs 15 residues. The trim removed 7 bases at V and 4 bases at J, leaving 10 bases unmatched. The V gene's germline CDR1 is LNHDA and CDR2 SQIVND (reference sequence). The variable domain in full, with the rest retrieved from reference TRBV19 and TRBJ2-7, is DGGITQSPKYLFRKEGQNVTLSCEQNLNHDAMYWYRQDPGQGLRLIYYSQIVNDFQKGDIAEGYSVSREKKESFPLTVTSAQKNPTAFYLCASKQTGGTSYEQYFGPGTRLTVT.

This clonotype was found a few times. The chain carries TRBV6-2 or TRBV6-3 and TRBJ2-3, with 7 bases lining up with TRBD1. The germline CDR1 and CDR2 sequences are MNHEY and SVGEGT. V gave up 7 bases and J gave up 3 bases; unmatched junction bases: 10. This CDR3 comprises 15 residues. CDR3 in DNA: TGTGCCAGCACTATGGGACAGTTAACGACAGATACGCAGTATTTT. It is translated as CASTMGQLTTDTQYF.

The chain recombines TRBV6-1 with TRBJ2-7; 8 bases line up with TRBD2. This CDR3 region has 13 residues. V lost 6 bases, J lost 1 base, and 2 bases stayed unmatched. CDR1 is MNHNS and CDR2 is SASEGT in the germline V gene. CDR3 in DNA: TGTGCCAGCAGGCAGCGGGAGTCCTACGAGCAGTACTTC. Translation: CASRQRESYEQYF.

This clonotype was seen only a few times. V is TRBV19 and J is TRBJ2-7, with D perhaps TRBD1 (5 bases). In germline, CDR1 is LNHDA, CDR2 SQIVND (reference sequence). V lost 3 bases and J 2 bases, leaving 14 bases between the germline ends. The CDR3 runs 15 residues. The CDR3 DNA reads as TGTGCCAGTAGTATTGGGGCAGCCCCGACCTACGAGCAGTACTTC. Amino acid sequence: CASSIGAAPTYEQYF. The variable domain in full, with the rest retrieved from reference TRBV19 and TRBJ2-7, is DGGITQSPKYLFRKEGQNVTLSCEQNLNHDAMYWYRQDPGQGLRLIYYSQIVNDFQKGDIAEGYSVSREKKESFPLTVTSAQKNPTAFYLCASSIGAAPTYEQYFGPGTRLTVT.

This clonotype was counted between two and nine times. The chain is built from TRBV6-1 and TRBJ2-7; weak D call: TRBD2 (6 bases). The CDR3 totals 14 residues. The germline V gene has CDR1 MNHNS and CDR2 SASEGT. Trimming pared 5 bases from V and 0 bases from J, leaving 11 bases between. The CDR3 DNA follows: TGTGCCAGCAGTAGGGACTCGGACTCCTACGAGCAGTACTTC. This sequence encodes CASSRDSDSYEQYF.

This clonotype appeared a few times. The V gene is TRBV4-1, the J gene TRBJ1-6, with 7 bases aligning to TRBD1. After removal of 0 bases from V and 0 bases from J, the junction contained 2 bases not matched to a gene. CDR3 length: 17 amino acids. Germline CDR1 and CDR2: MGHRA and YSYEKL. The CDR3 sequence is CASSQDRGSSYNSPLHF. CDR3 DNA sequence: TGCGCCAGCAGCCAAGACAGGGGGAGCTCCTATAATTCACCCCTCCACTTT.

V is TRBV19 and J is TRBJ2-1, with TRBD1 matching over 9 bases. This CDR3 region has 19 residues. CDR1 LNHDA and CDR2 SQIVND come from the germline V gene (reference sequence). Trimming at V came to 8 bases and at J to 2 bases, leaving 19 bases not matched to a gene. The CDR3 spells CASGLRDRVIVVPYNEQFF. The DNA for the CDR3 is TGTGCCAGTGGCCTGCGGGACAGGGTTATAGTTGTCCCCTACAATGAGCAGTTCTTC.

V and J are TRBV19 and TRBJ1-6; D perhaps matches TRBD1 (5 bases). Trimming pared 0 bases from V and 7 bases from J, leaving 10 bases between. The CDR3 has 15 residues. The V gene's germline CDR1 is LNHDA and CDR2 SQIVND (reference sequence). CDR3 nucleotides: TGTGCCAGTAGTATAGACCGGGGCCAAAATTCACCCCTCCACTTT. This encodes CASSIDRGQNSPLHF.

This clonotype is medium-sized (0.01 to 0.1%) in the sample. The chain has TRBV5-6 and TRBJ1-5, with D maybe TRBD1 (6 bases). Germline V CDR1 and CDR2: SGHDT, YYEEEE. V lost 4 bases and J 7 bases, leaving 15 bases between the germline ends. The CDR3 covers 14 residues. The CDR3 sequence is CASSLMGTLQPQHF. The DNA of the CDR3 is TGTGCCAGCAGCCTCATGGGGACACTCCAGCCCCAGCATTTT.